The rows below give T cell receptor beta chains drawn from one sample of a study of CD8 T cells in ankylosing spondylitis. TCRdb re-called the 5' RACE reads with MiXCR, one entry per CDR3 protein. The table records approximately 100,000 distinct CDR3 sequences, 8% to 10% of them present only once. Sequenced sample: blood, either unsorted or a sorted T cell fraction (not recorded which). The receptors come from a male donor with ankylosing spondylitis or in good health (not recorded which). Each CDR3 is given with its conserved first and last residue. The order of the fields is V gene, J gene, clone size, D gene, CDR3 protein, CDR3 DNA. A D gene is named only where the DNA matches it firmly. Size values are once, few and many counts, or a class for expanded clones, and some rows have none.

v_gene: TRBV5-1
j_gene: TRBJ1-2
abundance: many
d_gene: TRBD1
CDR3aa: CASSRDRGNYGYTF
CDR3nt: TGCGCCAGCAGCCGGGACAGGGGCAACTATGGCTACACCTTC

v_gene: TRBV29-1
j_gene: TRBJ2-1
abundance: many
d_gene: TRBD1
CDR3aa: CSVELFGTGVDEQFF
CDR3nt: TGCAGCGTTGAATTGTTCGGGACAGGGGTCGATGAGCAGTTCTTC

v_gene: TRBV4-1
j_gene: TRBJ2-1
abundance: .
d_gene: TRBD2
CDR3aa: CASSQDPGLAGTFGSSYNEQFF
CDR3nt: TGCGCCAGCAGCCAAGACCCGGGACTAGCGGGAACATTCGGAAGCTCCTACAATGAGCAGTTCTTC

v_gene: TRBV5-1
j_gene: TRBJ2-3
abundance: .
d_gene: TRBD2
CDR3aa: CASSPGGTSGSLGTDTQYF
CDR3nt: TGCGCCAGCAGCCCAGGAGGGACTAGCGGAAGTTTGGGCACAGATACGCAGTATTTT

v_gene: TRBV12-3/TRBV12-4
j_gene: TRBJ2-5
abundance: many
d_gene: TRBD1
CDR3aa: CASSPSGQKETQYF
CDR3nt: TGTGCCAGCAGTCCCTCGGGACAGAAAGAGACCCAGTACTTC

v_gene: TRBV7-2
j_gene: TRBJ2-1
abundance: many
d_gene: .
CDR3aa: CASSPARLGGYNEQFF
CDR3nt: TGTGCCAGCAGCCCCGCGAGGCTCGGGGGATACAATGAGCAGTTCTTC

v_gene: TRBV29-1
j_gene: TRBJ1-2
abundance: few
d_gene: .
CDR3aa: CSGLSGLTTGGYTF
CDR3nt: TGCAGCGGCCTATCGGGACTGACAACCGGGGGCTACACCTTC

v_gene: TRBV6-5
j_gene: TRBJ2-7
abundance: many
d_gene: .
CDR3aa: CASSFPSSSYEQYF
CDR3nt: TGTGCCAGCAGTTTTCCTTCGAGCTCCTACGAGCAGTACTTC

v_gene: TRBV7-9
j_gene: TRBJ2-1
abundance: many
d_gene: .
CDR3aa: CASTQPNEQFF
CDR3nt: TGTGCCAGCACCCAGCCCAATGAGCAGTTCTTC

v_gene: TRBV20-1
j_gene: TRBJ2-5
abundance: many
d_gene: .
CDR3aa: CSARVPATEETQYF
CDR3nt: TGCAGTGCTAGAGTTCCCGCGACAGAAGAGACCCAGTACTTC